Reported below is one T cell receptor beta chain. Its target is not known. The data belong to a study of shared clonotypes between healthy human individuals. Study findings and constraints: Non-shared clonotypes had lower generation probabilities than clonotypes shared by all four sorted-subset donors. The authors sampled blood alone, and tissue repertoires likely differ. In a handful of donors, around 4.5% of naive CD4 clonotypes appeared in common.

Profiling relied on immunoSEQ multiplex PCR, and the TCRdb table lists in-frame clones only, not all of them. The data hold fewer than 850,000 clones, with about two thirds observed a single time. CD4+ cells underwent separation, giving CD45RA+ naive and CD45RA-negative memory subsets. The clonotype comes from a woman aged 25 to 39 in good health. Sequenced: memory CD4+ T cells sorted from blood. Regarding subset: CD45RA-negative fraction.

Written as DNA, the CDR3 is TGTGCCAGCAGCTTGTCCCCCCTAGCGGGAGGCCCGGATACGCAGTATTTT. Translated, it gives CASSLSPLAGGPDTQYF. The gene calls are TRBV11-2 and TRBJ2-3; 11 bases fit TRBD2. The CDR3 has 17 amino acids. V was pared by 3 bases and J by 6 bases, with 11 bases of the junction left unmatched. The germline V gene encodes CDR1 SGHAT and CDR2 FQNNGV.